These T cell receptor beta chains were read from a single sample in a study of cytomegalovirus exposure and HLA in healthy donors. Profiled with immunoSEQ multiplex PCR; TCRdb holds only in-frame clones, not every one. Among 160,000 or so clones, around 77% were seen once, and the ten largest hold around 2.2%. The sample was PBMCs. These receptors were obtained from a man aged 55 to 70 in good health and CMV-seronegative. The CDR3 runs from the conserved cysteine through the conserved F or W. The D gene is left open where the match is weak. Size is stated for part of the rows, as once, few or many counts, or as a class when the clone is expanded.

d_call j_call v_call clone_size cdr3_aa cdr3_nt
. TRBJ2-7 TRBV29-1 . CSVGGPPSHEQYF TGCAGCGTTGGAGGGCCCCCCTCGCACGAGCAGTACTTC
. TRBJ2-7 TRBV9 few CASSASGSNYEQYF TGTGCCAGCAGCGCGAGCGGGTCCAACTACGAGCAGTACTTC
TRBD2 TRBJ2-5 TRBV5-1 . CASSPGTSGGAQETQYF TGCGCCAGCAGCCCTGGGACTAGCGGGGGCGCACAAGAGACCCAGTACTTC
TRBD1 TRBJ2-7 TRBV29-1 . CSVEDVIGGTGGKGEQYF TGCAGCGTTGAAGACGTGATTGGTGGGACAGGGGGAAAGGGCGAGCAGTACTTC
TRBD2 TRBJ2-1 TRBV19 . CASSTSHRGGSYNEQFF TGTGCCAGTAGTACAAGCCACCGGGGGGGGTCCTACAATGAGCAGTTCTTC
TRBD1 TRBJ1-1 TRBV5-1 few CASSLAGQGAGAFF TGCGCCAGCAGCTTGGCCGGGCAGGGGGCTGGAGCTTTCTTT
. TRBJ2-5 TRBV6-5 . CASSYYSQETQYF TGTGCCAGCAGTTACTACAGCCAAGAGACCCAGTACTTC
TRBD1 TRBJ1-4 TRBV2 . CAARTGATNEKLFF TGTGCCGCAAGAACAGGGGCAACTAATGAAAAACTGTTTTTT
. TRBJ2-5 TRBV5-1 . CASSLVGQRQETQYF TGCGCCAGCAGCTTGGTAGGACAAAGACAAGAGACCCAGTACTTC
. TRBJ2-3 TRBV5-1 . CASSLEQYGQYF TGCGCCAGCAGCTTGGAACAGTACGGGCAGTATTTT
. TRBJ1-1 TRBV2 . CASSGTEGMNTEAFF TGTGCCAGCAGTGGCACTGAGGGCATGAACACTGAAGCTTTCTTT
TRBD1 TRBJ2-7 TRBV5-1 . CASSLAGQPTYEQYF TGCGCCAGCAGCTTGGCGGGACAGCCCACCTACGAGCAGTACTTC
TRBD1 TRBJ1-3 TRBV4-2 . CASSQDSTGFTGNTIYF TGTGCCAGCAGCCAAGACTCGACAGGGTTCACTGGAAACACCATATATTTT
. TRBJ2-5 TRBV2 once CASSVRGLYQETQYF TGTGCCAGCAGTGTGCGGGGTCTATATCAAGAGACCCAGTACTTC
. TRBJ2-3 TRBV27 once CASSLSLGRPDTQYF TGTGCCAGCAGTTTAAGTCTGGGGAGGCCAGATACGCAGTATTTT
TRBD2 TRBJ2-7 TRBV9 . CASSPYTSGTYEQYF TGTGCCAGCAGCCCATACACTAGCGGTACCTACGAGCAGTACTTC
TRBD1 TRBJ2-7 TRBV19 . CASSVDRVSEQYF TGTGCCAGTAGTGTCGACAGGGTTAGCGAGCAGTACTTC
TRBD1 TRBJ1-2 TRBV7-9 . CASSIPGQTNYGYTF TGTGCCAGCAGCATACCGGGACAGACTAACTATGGCTACACCTTC
TRBD1 TRBJ1-2 TRBV7-9 . CASSRGQGDYGYTF TGTGCCAGCAGCCGAGGACAGGGCGACTATGGCTACACCTTC
. TRBJ1-1 TRBV19 . CASSTRGTNTEAFF TGTGCCAGTAGCACCAGGGGCACGAACACTGAAGCTTTCTTT
TRBD1 TRBJ1-5 TRBV27 . CASSPYGQGSNQPQHF TGTGCCAGCAGTCCTTACGGACAGGGTAGCAATCAGCCCCAGCATTTT
. TRBJ1-1 TRBV28 . CASSLEFLTEAFF TGTGCCAGCAGTTTAGAGTTCTTGACTGAAGCTTTCTTT
TRBD1 TRBJ1-1 TRBV29-1 . CSVQDRAVGGTEAFF TGCAGCGTCCAGGACAGGGCGGTGGGGGGGACTGAAGCTTTCTTT
. TRBJ1-1 TRBV25-1 . CASRGLNTEAFF TGTGCCAGCAGGGGGCTGAACACTGAAGCTTTCTTT
. TRBJ2-1 TRBV4-3 . CASSQSKGVPSYNEQFF TGCGCCAGCAGCCAATCGAAGGGGGTACCTTCCTACAATGAGCAGTTCTTC
TRBD1 TRBJ1-1 TRBV2 . CASRQGGLTEAFF TGTGCCAGCCGACAGGGAGGTTTAACTGAAGCTTTCTTT
. TRBJ2-7 TRBV28 . CASSLPMGLVNEQYF TGTGCCAGCAGTTTACCCATGGGCCTGGTAAACGAGCAGTACTTC
. TRBJ2-3 TRBV7-3 once CASSLSFGSGSTDTQYF TGTGCCAGCAGCTTATCTTTCGGGAGTGGGAGCACAGATACGCAGTATTTT
. TRBJ1-2 TRBV19 . CASSTSSNYGYTF TGTGCCAGTAGTACTAGCTCTAACTATGGCTACACCTTC
. TRBJ1-6 TRBV11-2 . CASSRRTDNSPLHF TGTGCCAGCAGCCGCCGGACAGACAATTCACCCCTCCACTTT
. TRBJ2-3 TRBV5-5 . CASSSLESITDTQYF TGTGCCAGCAGCTCTCTCGAGTCAATAACAGATACGCAGTATTTT
TRBD2 TRBJ2-1 TRBV7-4 . CASSLDGHWGGNEQFF TGTGCCAGCAGCTTAGATGGGCATTGGGGGGGCAATGAGCAGTTCTTC
TRBD2 TRBJ2-5 TRBV5-1 . CASSSGLAGVQETQYF TGCGCCAGCAGCTCAGGACTAGCGGGCGTCCAAGAGACCCAGTACTTC
TRBD2 TRBJ2-5 TRBV4-1 . CASSYGGLAGFQETQYF TGCGCCAGCAGCTACGGGGGACTAGCGGGTTTTCAAGAGACCCAGTACTTC
. TRBJ1-1 TRBV6-6 . CASSYSIDRTDEAFF TGTGCCAGCAGTTACTCGATAGACAGGACAGATGAAGCTTTCTTT
TRBD2 TRBJ2-3 TRBV2 . CASSEMVAGGPREDTQYF TGTGCCAGCAGTGAGATGGTAGCGGGGGGGCCGCGTGAAGATACGCAGTATTTT
TRBD2 TRBJ2-6 TRBV4-3 . CASSTSGDSGANVLTF TGCGCCAGCAGCACTAGCGGGGACTCTGGGGCCAACGTCCTGACTTTC
TRBD1 TRBJ2-7 TRBV5-1 few CASSRGQFYEQYF TGCGCCAGCAGTCGGGGACAGTTCTACGAGCAGTACTTC
TRBD2 TRBJ2-7 TRBV9 few CASSEGSGRVAEQYF TGTGCCAGCAGCGAGGGGAGCGGGAGGGTTGCCGAGCAGTACTTC
TRBD1 TRBJ2-5 TRBV19 . CASSIEDRGWETQYF TGTGCCAGTAGTATAGAGGACAGGGGCTGGGAGACCCAGTACTTC
TRBD2 TRBJ2-5 TRBV5-8 . CASSLGLAGGPVETQYF TGTGCCAGCAGCTTGGGACTAGCGGGAGGGCCAGTGGAGACCCAGTACTTC
. TRBJ2-7 TRBV6-1 . CASSEAQGGHDEQYF TGTGCCAGCAGTGAAGCTCAGGGCGGTCATGACGAGCAGTACTTC
TRBD1 TRBJ2-7 TRBV6-4 once CANRQGAYEQYF TGTGCCAACCGACAGGGGGCATACGAGCAGTACTTC
. TRBJ2-7 TRBV5-6 . CASSPGHPSSYEQYF TGTGCCAGCAGCCCGGGACACCCGAGCTCCTACGAGCAGTACTTC
. TRBJ1-1 TRBV19 once CASSSLGFEAFF TGTGCCAGTAGTTCCCTCGGTTTTGAAGCTTTCTTT
. TRBJ2-5 TRBV7-9 . CASSLEVGETQYF TGTGCCAGCAGCTTAGAGGTCGGGGAGACCCAGTACTTC